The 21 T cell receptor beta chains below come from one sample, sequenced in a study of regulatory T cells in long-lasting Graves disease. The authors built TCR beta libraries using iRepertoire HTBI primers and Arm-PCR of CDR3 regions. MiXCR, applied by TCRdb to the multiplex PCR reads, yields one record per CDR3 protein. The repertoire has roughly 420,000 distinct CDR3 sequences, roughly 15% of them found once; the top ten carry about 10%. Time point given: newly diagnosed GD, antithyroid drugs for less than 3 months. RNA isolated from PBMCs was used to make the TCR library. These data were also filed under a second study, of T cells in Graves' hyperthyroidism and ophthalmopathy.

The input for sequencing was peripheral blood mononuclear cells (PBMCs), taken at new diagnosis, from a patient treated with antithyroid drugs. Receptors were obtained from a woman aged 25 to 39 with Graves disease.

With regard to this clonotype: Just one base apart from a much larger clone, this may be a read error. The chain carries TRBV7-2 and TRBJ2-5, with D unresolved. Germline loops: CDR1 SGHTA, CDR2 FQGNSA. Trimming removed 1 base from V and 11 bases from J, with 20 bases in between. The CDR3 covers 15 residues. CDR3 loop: CASSLVYGPYNEQYF. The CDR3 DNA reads TGTGCCAGCAGCTTAGTCTATGGCCCCTACAATGAGCAGTACTTC.

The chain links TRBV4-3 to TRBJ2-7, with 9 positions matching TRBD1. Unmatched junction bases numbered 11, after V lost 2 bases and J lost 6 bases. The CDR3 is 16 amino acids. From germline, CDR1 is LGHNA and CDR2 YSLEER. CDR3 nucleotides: TGCGCCAGCAGCCAAAACTCGGGACAGGGCTTGGGCGAGCAGTACTTC. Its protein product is CASSQNSGQGLGEQYF.

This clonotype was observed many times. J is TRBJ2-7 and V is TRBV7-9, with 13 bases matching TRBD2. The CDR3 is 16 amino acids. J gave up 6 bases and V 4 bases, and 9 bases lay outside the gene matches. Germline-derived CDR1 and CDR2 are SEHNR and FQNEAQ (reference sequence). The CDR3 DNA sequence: TGTGCCAGCAGCTCCTGGACTAGCGGGAGAGCCATCGAGCAGTACTTC. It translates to CASSSWTSGRAIEQYF.

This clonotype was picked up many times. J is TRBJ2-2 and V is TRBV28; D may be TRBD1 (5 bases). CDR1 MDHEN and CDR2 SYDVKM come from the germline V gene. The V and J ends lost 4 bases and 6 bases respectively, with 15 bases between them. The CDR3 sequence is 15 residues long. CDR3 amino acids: CASSSYIQGSGELFF. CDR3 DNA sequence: TGTGCCAGCAGTTCATATATTCAGGGTTCCGGGGAGCTGTTTTTT.

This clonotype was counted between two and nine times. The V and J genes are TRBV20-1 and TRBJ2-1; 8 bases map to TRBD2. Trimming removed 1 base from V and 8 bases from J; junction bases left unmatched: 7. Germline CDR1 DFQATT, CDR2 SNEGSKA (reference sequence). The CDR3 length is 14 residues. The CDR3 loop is CSARAAGEVDEQFF. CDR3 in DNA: TGCAGTGCTAGAGCAGCGGGAGAGGTCGATGAGCAGTTCTTC.

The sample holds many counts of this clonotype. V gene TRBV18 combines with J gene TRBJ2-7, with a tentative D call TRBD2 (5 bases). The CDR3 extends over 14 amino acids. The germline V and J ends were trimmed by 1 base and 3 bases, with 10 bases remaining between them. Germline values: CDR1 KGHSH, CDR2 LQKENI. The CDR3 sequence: CASSPRERLYEQYF. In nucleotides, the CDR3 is TGTGCCAGCTCACCACGGGAGCGCCTCTACGAGCAGTACTTC.

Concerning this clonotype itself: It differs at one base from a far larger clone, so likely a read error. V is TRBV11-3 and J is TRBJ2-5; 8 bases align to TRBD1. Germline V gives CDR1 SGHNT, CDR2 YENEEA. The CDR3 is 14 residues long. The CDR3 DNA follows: TGTTCCAGCAGCTTAGACCAGGGGGCAGAGACCCAGTACTTC. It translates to CSSSLDQGAETQYF.

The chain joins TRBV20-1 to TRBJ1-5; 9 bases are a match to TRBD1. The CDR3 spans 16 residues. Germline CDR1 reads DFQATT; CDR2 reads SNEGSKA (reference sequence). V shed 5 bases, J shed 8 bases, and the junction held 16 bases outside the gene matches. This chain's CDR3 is CSASDPGQGTGKPQHF. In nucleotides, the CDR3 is TGCAGTGCTTCCGACCCGGGACAGGGTACCGGGAAGCCCCAGCATTTT.

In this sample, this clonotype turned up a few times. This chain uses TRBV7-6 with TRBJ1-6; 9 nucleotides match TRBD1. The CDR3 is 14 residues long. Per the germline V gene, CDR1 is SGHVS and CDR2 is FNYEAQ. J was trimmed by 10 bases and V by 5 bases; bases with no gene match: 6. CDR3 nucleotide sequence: TGTGCCAGCAGCAGCGGACAGGGGTACTCACCCCTCCACTTT. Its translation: CASSSGQGYSPLHF.

CDR3 DNA sequence: TGCAGTGCTCCCGGGCCTAGCGGGACCCCCGTTGGAGGGACGCAGTATTTT. Encoded protein: CSAPGPSGTPVGGTQYF. V usage is TRBV20-1 and J usage is TRBJ2-3; TRBD2 matches 9 bases. This CDR3 is built from 17 residues. Germline lookup yields CDR1 DFQATT and CDR2 SNEGSKA (reference sequence). Trimming took 5 bases from V and 9 from J; bases not matched to a gene: 21.

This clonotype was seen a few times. This CDR3 is CASSYDITLPNTGELFF. The DNA of the CDR3 is TGTGCCAGCAGTTACGACATTACCCTTCCCAACACCGGGGAGCTGTTTTTT. The chain joins TRBV6-2 or TRBV6-3 to TRBJ2-2; D is unresolved. Between the trimmed V and J ends, which lost 2 bases and 2 bases, there was a span of 15 bases. The germline V gene encodes CDR1 MNHEY and CDR2 SVGEGT. CDR3 size: 17 residues.

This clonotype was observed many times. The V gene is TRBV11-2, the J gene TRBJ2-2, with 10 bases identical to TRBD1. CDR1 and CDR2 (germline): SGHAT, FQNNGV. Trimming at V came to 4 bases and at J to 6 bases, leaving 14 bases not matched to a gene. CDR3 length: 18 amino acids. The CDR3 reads CASSSLGPGTGVPGELFF. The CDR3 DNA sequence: TGTGCCAGCAGCTCCCTTGGTCCAGGGACAGGGGTCCCCGGGGAGCTGTTTTTT.

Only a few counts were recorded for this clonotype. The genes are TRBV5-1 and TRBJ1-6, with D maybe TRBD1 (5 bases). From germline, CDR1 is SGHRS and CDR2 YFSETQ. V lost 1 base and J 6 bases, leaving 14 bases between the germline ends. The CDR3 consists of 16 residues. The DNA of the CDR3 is TGCGCCAGCAGCTTGCGGGTAGGGGTGTCTAATTCACCCCTCCACTTT. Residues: CASSLRVGVSNSPLHF.

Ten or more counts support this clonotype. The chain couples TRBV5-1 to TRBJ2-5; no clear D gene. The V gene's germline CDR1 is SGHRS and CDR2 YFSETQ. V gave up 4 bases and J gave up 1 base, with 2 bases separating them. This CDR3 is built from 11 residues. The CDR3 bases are TGCGCCAGCAGCGTCCAAGAGACCCAGTACTTC. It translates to CASSVQETQYF.

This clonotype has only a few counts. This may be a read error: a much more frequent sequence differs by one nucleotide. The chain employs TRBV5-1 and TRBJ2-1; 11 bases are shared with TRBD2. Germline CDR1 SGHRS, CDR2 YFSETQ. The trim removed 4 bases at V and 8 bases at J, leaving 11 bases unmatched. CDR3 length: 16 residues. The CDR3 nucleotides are TGCGCCAGCAGCCAGGGGACTAGCGGACCTCGGGATGAGCAGTTCTTC. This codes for CASSQGTSGPRDEQFF.

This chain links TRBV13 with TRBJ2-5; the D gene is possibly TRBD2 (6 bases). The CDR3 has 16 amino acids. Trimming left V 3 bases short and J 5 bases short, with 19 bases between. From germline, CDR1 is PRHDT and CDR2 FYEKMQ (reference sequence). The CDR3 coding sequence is TGTGCCAGCAGCTTGGGGACTGGATTGAGGCGGGAGACCCAGTACTTC. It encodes CASSLGTGLRRETQYF. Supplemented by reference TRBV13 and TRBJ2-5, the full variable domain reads AAGVIQSPRHLIKEKRETATLKCYPIPRHDTVYWYQQGPGQDPQFLISFYEKMQSDKGSIPDRFSAQQFSDYHSELNMSSLELGDSALYFCASSLGTGLRRETQYFGPGTRLLVL.

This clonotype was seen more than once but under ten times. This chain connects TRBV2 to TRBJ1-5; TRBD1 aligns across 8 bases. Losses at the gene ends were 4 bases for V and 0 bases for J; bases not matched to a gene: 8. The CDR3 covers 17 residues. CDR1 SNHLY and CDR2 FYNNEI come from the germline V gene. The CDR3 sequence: CASSGQGSSFSNQPQHF. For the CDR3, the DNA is TGTGCCAGCAGTGGACAGGGGAGCTCCTTTAGCAATCAGCCCCAGCATTTT.

The CDR3 protein is CASSERSDGNYGYTF. The CDR3 DNA follows: TGTGCCAGCAGTGAACGGTCGGACGGGAACTATGGCTACACCTTC. The chain couples TRBV25-1 to TRBJ1-2, with D hard to call. Germline V gene sequence: CDR1 MGHDK, CDR2 SYGVNS. CDR3 length equals 15 residues. The V and J ends lost 2 bases and 2 bases respectively, with 12 bases between them.

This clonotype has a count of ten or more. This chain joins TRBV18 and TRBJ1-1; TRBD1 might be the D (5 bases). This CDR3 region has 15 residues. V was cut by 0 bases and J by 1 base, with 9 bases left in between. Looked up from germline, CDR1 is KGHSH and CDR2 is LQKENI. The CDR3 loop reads CASSPPTGTNTEAFF. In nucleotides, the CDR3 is TGTGCCAGCTCACCACCGACGGGGACGAACACTGAAGCTTTCTTT.

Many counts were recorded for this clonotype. The CDR3 loop reads CASSFPRDHYGDNEQFF. The CDR3 DNA is TGTGCCAGCAGTTTTCCCCGGGACCACTATGGAGACAATGAGCAGTTCTTC. This rearrangement joins TRBV12-3 or TRBV12-4 to TRBJ2-1; D may be TRBD1 or TRBD2 (5 bases each). V lost 3 bases to trimming and J lost 5 bases, with 20 bases between them. The CDR3 has 17 amino acids.

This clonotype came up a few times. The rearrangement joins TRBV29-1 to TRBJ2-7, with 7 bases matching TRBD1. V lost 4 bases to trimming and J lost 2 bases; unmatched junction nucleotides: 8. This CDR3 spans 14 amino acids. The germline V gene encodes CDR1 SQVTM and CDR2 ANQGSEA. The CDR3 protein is CSVVLWQGAYEQYF. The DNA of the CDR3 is TGCAGCGTTGTACTTTGGCAGGGGGCCTACGAGCAGTACTTC.